Listed below are T cell receptor beta chains from one sample, sequenced in a study of cytomegalovirus exposure and HLA in healthy donors. TCRdb's copy holds only in-frame clones and misses some; the assay was immunoSEQ multiplex PCR. In all, the sample yields 180,000 or so clones. Sequencing input: PBMCs. The receptors here all came from a woman aged 18-29 years in good health and CMV-seropositive. Both conserved end residues are part of each CDR3. The D gene is left open where the match is weak.

v_gene	d_gene	j_gene	CDR3nt	CDR3aa
TRBV5-6	TRBD2	TRBJ2-1	TGTGCCAGCAGCCCCGGACTAGCATCCAACAATGAGCAGTTCTTC	CASSPGLASNNEQFF
TRBV19	TRBD2	TRBJ2-7	TGTGCCAGTAGTAAGGGGAGCGGGAGGAACGGCGAGCAGTACTTC	CASSKGSGRNGEQYF
TRBV6-5	-	TRBJ1-2	TGTGCCAGCAGTTCACACCGGGAAGAGAACTATGGCTACACCTTC	CASSSHREENYGYTF
TRBV7-9	TRBD1	TRBJ1-4	TGTGCCAGCCAAACTCGGGGCCAGGGGGGTGAAAAACTGTTTTTT	CASQTRGQGGEKLFF
TRBV7-9	TRBD1	TRBJ1-1	TGTGCCAGCAGCTTATGGGCAGGGGGCACTGAAGCTTTCTTT	CASSLWAGGTEAFF
TRBV6-8	-	TRBJ1-1	TGTGCCAGCAGGGGGGCGGGGGACACTGAAGCTTTCTTT	CASRGAGDTEAFF
TRBV10-3	TRBD2	TRBJ2-2	TGTGCCATCAGGGGGACTAGCGGGAGCTACAACACCGGGGAGCTGTTTTTT	CAIRGTSGSYNTGELFF
TRBV15	TRBD1	TRBJ1-6	TGTGCCACCAGCAGAAAAGGGGGCGCCAGCTCCTATAATTCACCCCTCCACTTT	CATSRKGGASSYNSPLHF
TRBV6-6	-	TRBJ1-1	TGTGCCAGCAGCCACAGGAACACTGAAGCTTTCTTT	CASSHRNTEAFF
TRBV5-1	-	TRBJ2-1	TGCGCCAGCAGGACGGGACTCCCCCCCTCATACAATGAGCAGTTCTTC	CASRTGLPPSYNEQFF
TRBV9	TRBD1	TRBJ1-3	TGTGCCAGCAGCGCAGGGGGCCCTGGAAACACCATATATTTT	CASSAGGPGNTIYF
TRBV7-9	-	TRBJ1-1	TGTGCCAGCAGCTTCGGCGAGCGCACTGAAGCTTTCTTT	CASSFGERTEAFF
TRBV5-1	-	TRBJ1-6	TGCGCCAGCAGCTTGGACGGGAGCTCCTATAATTCACCCCTCCACTTT	CASSLDGSSYNSPLHF
TRBV27	-	TRBJ1-2	TGTGCCAGCAACATCCGGGCCGGGGAAGCGGATGGCTACACCTTC	CASNIRAGEADGYTF
TRBV18	TRBD1	TRBJ1-2	TGTGCCAGCTCACCAGCCGGGACAGCTTTAAACTATGGCTACACCTTC	CASSPAGTALNYGYTF
TRBV27	TRBD2	TRBJ2-5	TGTGCCAGCAGTCCCCTGACTAGCGAGCTCGGGACCCAGTACTTC	CASSPLTSELGTQYF
TRBV27	-	TRBJ2-6	TGTGCCAGCAGTTTATCCTGGTTTGAGGACTCTGGGGCCAACGTCCTGACTTTC	CASSLSWFEDSGANVLTF
TRBV4-1	-	TRBJ2-7	TGCGCCAGCAGCCAAGATGGGGCTTCCTACGAGCAGTACTTC	CASSQDGASYEQYF
TRBV6-5	-	TRBJ2-2	TGTGCCAGCAGTTACTCGTTCGTGGGGGAGCTGTTTTTT	CASSYSFVGELFF
TRBV6-6	TRBD1	TRBJ1-2	TGTGCCAGCAGCGGAACCGGACAGGCCACTAACTATGGCTACACCTTC	CASSGTGQATNYGYTF
TRBV19	TRBD1	TRBJ1-6	TGTGCCAGTAGTACGGCAGGGGGTAATTCACCCCTCCACTTT	CASSTAGGNSPLHF
TRBV7-8	-	TRBJ1-5	TGTGCCAGCAGCCCACTAGGGTATAGTGTTCAGCCCCAGCATTTT	CASSPLGYSVQPQHF
TRBV4-3	TRBD2	TRBJ2-3	TGCGCCAGCAGCCAAGGGCTAGCGGGGGTAACAGATACGCAGTATTTT	CASSQGLAGVTDTQYF
TRBV29-1	-	TRBJ2-5	TGCAGCGTTAGGGGTTACGGGCGAGAGACCCAGTACTTC	CSVRGYGRETQYF
TRBV11-1	-	TRBJ1-1	TGTGCCAGCAGCTCAGACAGGCAAACCGCTTTCTTT	CASSSDRQTAFF
TRBV7-2	-	TRBJ2-7	TGTGCCAGCAGCTTAGGGGGCCCAGGGGGGCTCTACGAGCAGTACTTC	CASSLGGPGGLYEQYF
TRBV18	-	TRBJ2-2	TGTGCCAGCTCACCACTGCAGGACTACACCGGGGAGCTGTTTTTT	CASSPLQDYTGELFF
TRBV14	TRBD2	TRBJ2-5	TGTGCCAGCAGCCCCGGACTAGCTCGCGAGACCCAGTACTTC	CASSPGLARETQYF
TRBV7-9	TRBD1	TRBJ2-5	TGTGCCAGCATGCCGGGACAGGGGCTTGAAGAGACCCAGTACTTC	CASMPGQGLEETQYF
TRBV6-1	-	TRBJ1-2	TGTGCCAGCAGTGAAGTGCCACAGGGTACAAATGGCTACACCTTC	CASSEVPQGTNGYTF
TRBV5-1	-	TRBJ2-1	TGCGCCAGCAGCTTGGAAATGGGACAATACAATGAGCAGTTCTTC	CASSLEMGQYNEQFF
TRBV7-9	-	TRBJ2-7	TGTGCCAGCAGCTTAACGGGGCACAGGGGGGGGTCGGGCGAGCAGTACTTC	CASSLTGHRGGSGEQYF
TRBV5-1	TRBD2	TRBJ2-5	TGCGCCAGCAGCTTGGGACTAGCCCAAGAGACCCAGTACTTC	CASSLGLAQETQYF
TRBV6-4	TRBD2	TRBJ2-1	TGTGCCAGCAGTGAGTATGGTAGCGGGGGAGATTACAATGAGCAGTTCTTC	CASSEYGSGGDYNEQFF
TRBV5-1	-	TRBJ1-1	TGCGCCAGCAGCTTTACGGGGGTGAGAGAAGCTTTCTTT	CASSFTGVREAFF
TRBV6-1	-	TRBJ1-2	TGTGCCAGCAGTGAAGCCGCAAGGTCCAACTACCGGGATGGCTACACCTTC	CASSEAARSNYRDGYTF
TRBV2	TRBD1	TRBJ1-2	TGTGCCAGCAGGGTGACAGGGGCCTATGGCTACACCTTC	CASRVTGAYGYTF
TRBV5-6	-	TRBJ2-5	TGTGCCAGCAGCATAGAAACAGGGTCGGAGACCCAGTACTTC	CASSIETGSETQYF
TRBV19	TRBD1	TRBJ1-1	TGTGCCAGTAGTATAGGCAGGGGGCGGTGGGGAGGCACTGAAGCTTTCTTT	CASSIGRGRWGGTEAFF
TRBV4-2	TRBD2	TRBJ2-5	TGTGCCAGCAGCCAAGATGGGACTAGCGGACCTTACCAAGAGACCCAGTACTTC	CASSQDGTSGPYQETQYF
TRBV7-6	-	TRBJ2-7	TGTGCCAGCAGCTTAGACGCAGGGCCCTACGAGCAGTACTTC	CASSLDAGPYEQYF
TRBV5-8	-	TRBJ2-6	TGTGCCAGCAGCCCTAAGGCAGGGAGGCTCTCTGGGGCCAACGTCCTGACTTTC	CASSPKAGRLSGANVLTF
TRBV7-9	-	TRBJ2-7	TGTGCCAGCAGCACCTCGGGAGACAGGTACTTC	CASSTSGDRYF
TRBV5-1	TRBD2	TRBJ2-2	TGCGCCAGCAGCGCCCGACTAGCGGGAGGGAGCAACACCGGGGAGCTGTTTTTT	CASSARLAGGSNTGELFF
TRBV25-1	TRBD1	TRBJ1-1	TGTGCCAGCAGTACCCAACAGGGGGCTATATCTGAAGCTTTCTTT	CASSTQQGAISEAFF
TRBV28	-	TRBJ2-7	TGTGCCAGCAGTCTAGCGTCTTACGAGCAGTACTTC	CASSLASYEQYF
TRBV29-1	TRBD1	TRBJ2-7	TGCAGCGTTGAAGATGACAGGGCCTACGAGCAGTACTTC	CSVEDDRAYEQYF
TRBV25-1	-	TRBJ1-1	TGTGCCAGCAGCGATAACAGAGGGATGAACACTGAAGCTTTCTTT	CASSDNRGMNTEAFF
TRBV7-2	-	TRBJ2-1	TGTGCCAGCAGCTTTAGCTCCTACAATGAGCAGTTCTTC	CASSFSSYNEQFF
TRBV5-1	TRBD1	TRBJ2-5	TGCGCCAGCAGCTCCACGGGACAGGGGGCAAGAGAGACCCAGTACTTC	CASSSTGQGARETQYF
TRBV4-1	-	TRBJ1-3	TGCGCCAGCAGCCAAGAGTCGCGGGGCAGGGCTGGAAACACCATATATTTT	CASSQESRGRAGNTIYF
TRBV15	TRBD2	TRBJ2-1	TGTGCCACCAGCAGACTATTACCGGGACTAGCGGGACATTTGGGGGGTAACGAGCAGTTCTTC	CATSRLLPGLAGHLGGNEQFF
TRBV5-1	-	TRBJ2-1	TGCGCCAGCAGCTTGGCGTCCTACAATGAGCAGTTCTTC	CASSLASYNEQFF
TRBV7-9	-	TRBJ1-2	TGTGCCAGCAGCTCCTCACAGACAACTAACTATGGCTACACCTTC	CASSSSQTTNYGYTF